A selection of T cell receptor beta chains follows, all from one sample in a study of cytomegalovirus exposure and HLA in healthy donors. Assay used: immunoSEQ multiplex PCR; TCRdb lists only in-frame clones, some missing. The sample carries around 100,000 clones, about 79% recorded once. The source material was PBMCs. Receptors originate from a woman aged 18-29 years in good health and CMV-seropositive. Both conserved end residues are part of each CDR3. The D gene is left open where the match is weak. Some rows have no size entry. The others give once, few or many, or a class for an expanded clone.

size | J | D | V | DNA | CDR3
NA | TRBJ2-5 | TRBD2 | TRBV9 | TGTGCCAGCAGCGAAACTAGCGGAGTCGGAGAGACCCAGTACTTC | CASSETSGVGETQYF
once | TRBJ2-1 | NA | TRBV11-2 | TGTGCCAGCAGCTTACTGTGGGAGGCGGTTTCAGAGCAGTTCTTC | CASSLLWEAVSEQFF
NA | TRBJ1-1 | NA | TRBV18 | TGTGCCAGCTCGCCCCCGAGAGGGTTGAACACTGAAGCTTTCTTT | CASSPPRGLNTEAFF
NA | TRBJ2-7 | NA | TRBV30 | TGTGCCTGGAGTGTTACGGCGGTCGGTGAATACGAGCAGTACTTC | CAWSVTAVGEYEQYF
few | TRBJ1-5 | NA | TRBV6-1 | TGTGCCAGCAGTGTCCAGTTTAGCAATCAGCCCCAGCATTTT | CASSVQFSNQPQHF
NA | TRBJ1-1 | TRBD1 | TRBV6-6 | TGTGCCAGCAGTTTACAGGGGGGAGACACTGAAGCTTTCTTT | CASSLQGGDTEAFF
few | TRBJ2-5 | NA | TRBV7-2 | TGTGCCAGCAGCTCCACGTCGGGGGAGACCCAGTACTTC | CASSSTSGETQYF
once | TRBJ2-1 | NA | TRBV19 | TGTGCCAGTAGTATAGTAGCGAGTGCTCCCAATGAGCAGTTCTTC | CASSIVASAPNEQFF
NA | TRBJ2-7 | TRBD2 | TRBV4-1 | TGCGCCAGCAGCCAACCAGCAAGCGGGGGATACGAGCAGTACTTC | CASSQPASGGYEQYF
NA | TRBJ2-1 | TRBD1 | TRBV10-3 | TGTGCCATCAGTGAACCCGGGACAGGGGTCGACAATGAGCAGTTCTTC | CAISEPGTGVDNEQFF
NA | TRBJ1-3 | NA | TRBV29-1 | TGCAGCGTTGAAGATCCGGGTTCTGTTAGGGGCCAGGCTGGAAACACCATATATTTT | CSVEDPGSVRGQAGNTIYF
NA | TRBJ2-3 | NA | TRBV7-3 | TGTGCCAGCAGCTTATACTCTAGAGATACGCAGTATTTT | CASSLYSRDTQYF
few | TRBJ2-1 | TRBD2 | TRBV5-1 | TGCGCCAGCAGCTTGGACGGGAGGGATAATGAGCAGTTCTTC | CASSLDGRDNEQFF
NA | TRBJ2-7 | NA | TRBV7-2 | TGTGCCAGCAGCTTTGGGCAGGGTTCCTACGAGCAGTACTTC | CASSFGQGSYEQYF
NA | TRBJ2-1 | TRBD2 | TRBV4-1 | TGCGCCAGCAGCCAACCGGGACTAACATACAATGAGCAGTTCTTC | CASSQPGLTYNEQFF
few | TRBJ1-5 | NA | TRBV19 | TGTGCCAGTACTTTACAGGGAAGGTTGAGCAATCAGCCCCAGCATTTT | CASTLQGRLSNQPQHF
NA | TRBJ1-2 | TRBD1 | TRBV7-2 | TGTGCCAGCAGCTCCGGACAGGGCCTCTATGGCTACACCTTC | CASSSGQGLYGYTF